These T cell receptor beta chains were read from a single sample in a study of T cells in Graves' hyperthyroidism and ophthalmopathy. Using its own MiXCR run on the multiplex PCR reads, TCRdb lists one record per CDR3 protein. The repertoire has 600,000 to 700,000 distinct CDR3 sequences, roughly 14% of them found once; the top ten carry around 4.5%. The sequenced sample was blood. The receptors here all came from a woman aged 40 to 50 with Graves' ophthalmopathy. Both conserved end residues are trimmed from each CDR3.

J gene: TRBJ1-1; V gene: TRBV19; CDR3 protein: ASSWDQNTEAF
J gene: TRBJ1-1; V gene: TRBV9; CDR3 protein: ASSRSGTANTEAF
J gene: TRBJ2-7; V gene: TRBV7-9; CDR3 protein: ASSRQGAYEQY
J gene: TRBJ1-5; V gene: TRBV27; CDR3 protein: ASGRKDDQPQH
J gene: TRBJ1-2; V gene: TRBV6-1; CDR3 protein: ASPGTGGQLGYGYT
J gene: TRBJ2-7; V gene: TRBV7-7; CDR3 protein: ASSLAGGLHEQY
J gene: TRBJ2-7; V gene: TRBV12-5; CDR3 protein: ASGPRESSYEQY
J gene: TRBJ2-7; V gene: TRBV6-1; CDR3 protein: ASSESLPYEQY
J gene: TRBJ1-2; V gene: TRBV10-3; CDR3 protein: AISDRDDYGYT
J gene: TRBJ2-7; V gene: TRBV2; CDR3 protein: ASSDLTSYEQY
J gene: TRBJ1-1; V gene: TRBV4-2; CDR3 protein: ASSQIQGMNTEAF
J gene: TRBJ2-2; V gene: TRBV10-1; CDR3 protein: ASSDSLDTGELF
J gene: TRBJ1-2; V gene: TRBV5-4; CDR3 protein: ASSLSGTGDRYT
J gene: TRBJ2-3; V gene: TRBV10-3; CDR3 protein: ATKREPLSTDTQY
J gene: TRBJ1-5; V gene: TRBV6-2/TRBV6-3; CDR3 protein: ASSPWTGPVSDQPQH
J gene: TRBJ1-5; V gene: TRBV6-2/TRBV6-3; CDR3 protein: ASSSGTGGRNQPQH
J gene: TRBJ2-7; V gene: TRBV28; CDR3 protein: ASSLPMTGIARRYYEQY
J gene: TRBJ2-7; V gene: TRBV6-2/TRBV6-3; CDR3 protein: ASTLGIYPTYEQY
J gene: TRBJ1-1; V gene: TRBV4-1; CDR3 protein: ASSQVDLGFMNTEAF
J gene: TRBJ1-2; V gene: TRBV29-1; CDR3 protein: SAVGPYKGYGYT
J gene: TRBJ1-2; V gene: TRBV6-1; CDR3 protein: ASLDIYSYT
J gene: TRBJ2-5; V gene: TRBV28; CDR3 protein: ASSFSPVEGQEAQY
J gene: TRBJ2-7; V gene: TRBV20-1; CDR3 protein: SAREIRAIRYEQY
J gene: TRBJ1-3; V gene: TRBV27; CDR3 protein: ASSLKSEWRNTIY
J gene: TRBJ1-2; V gene: TRBV30; CDR3 protein: AWSEGQTYGYT
J gene: TRBJ2-7; V gene: TRBV29-1; CDR3 protein: SALEDEQY
J gene: TRBJ2-5; V gene: TRBV20-1; CDR3 protein: SARDYRNSQETQY
J gene: TRBJ2-6; V gene: TRBV6-5; CDR3 protein: ASSPGQGTGANVLT